This is a list of T cell receptor beta chains from one sample in a study of neurological immune-mediated disorders. Each CDR3 protein is one row after TCRdb ran MiXCR on the 5' RACE reads. The repertoire holds 75,000 to 95,000 distinct CDR3 sequences, with 17% as singletons. Sequenced input: PBMCs. These receptor sequences come from a woman in her 40s in good health. Each CDR3 is given without its conserved first and last residue.

j_call v_call cdr3_aa
TRBJ1-1 TRBV7-6 ASSLTGDPGVTEAF
TRBJ2-3 TRBV12-3/TRBV12-4 ASSHGGTPSTDTQY
TRBJ2-3 TRBV5-1 ASSGYGAADTQY
TRBJ2-2 TRBV7-3 ASSLAEAGELF
TRBJ1-1 TRBV12-3/TRBV12-4 ASSPRGGMNTEAF
TRBJ2-5 TRBV5-1 ASSLSPGEETQY
TRBJ1-6 TRBV5-1 ASSFTGKESPLH
TRBJ2-7 TRBV19 ASGPTTYEQY
TRBJ2-3 TRBV30 AWKFGGPQY
TRBJ2-1 TRBV20-1 SAWTGRDEQF
TRBJ2-7 TRBV6-2/TRBV6-3 ASSYGGEYEQY
TRBJ2-7 TRBV7-2 ASSLGGGSRGYEQY
TRBJ1-5 TRBV7-7 ASSLARKGVGGNQPQH
TRBJ1-2 TRBV25-1 ASRGAVNYGYT
TRBJ2-6 TRBV30 AWSSGANVLT
TRBJ1-2 TRBV20-1 SAGLLGQGGGYT